These 27 T cell receptor beta chains came from one sample sequenced in a study of sequential checkpoint blockade in melanoma. The sample's treatment: randomized to nivolumab then ipilimumab (arm A) or the reverse (arm B). Profiled with immunoSEQ multiplex PCR; TCRdb holds only in-frame clones, not every one. The sample has 25,000 to 30,000 clones; 75% to 85% are singletons. Sequenced here: CD8+ T cells sorted from blood (inferred from file names), sampled from a patient given nivolumab and ipilimumab in sequence. The source is a human donor with melanoma.

This clone was counted once. This chain links TRBV28 with TRBJ2-1; TRBD2 agrees at 8 bases. There are 16 residues in the CDR3. Germline CDR1 MDHEN, CDR2 SYDVKM. The V gene end was trimmed by 2 bases and the J gene end by 9 bases; junction bases not matched to a gene: 12. The CDR3 loop reads CASSLSLGEREGEQFF. The CDR3 nucleotides are TGTGCCAGCAGTTTAAGCCTCGGTGAACGGGAGGGTGAGCAGTTCTTC.

The CDR3 DNA sequence: TGTGCCAGCAGCTTAGTTGGAGGTACTGAAGCTTTCTTT. Encoded protein: CASSLVGGTEAFF. This chain joins TRBV11-2 and TRBJ1-1, with no clear D. Looked up from germline, CDR1 is SGHAT and CDR2 is FQNNGV. The CDR3 extends over 13 amino acids. V was cut by 1 base and J by 5 bases, with 8 bases left in between.

The chain employs TRBV10-2 and TRBJ2-5; TRBD2 agrees at 9 bases. In germline, CDR1 is WSHSY, CDR2 SAAADI. The V and J ends lost 6 bases and 4 bases, in that order; junction bases with no gene match: 9. The CDR3 totals 15 residues. CDR3 loop: CASRTGTSRGETQYF. In DNA form, the CDR3 reads TGCGCCAGCAGAACCGGGACTAGCCGTGGAGAGACCCAGTACTTC.

V is TRBV19 and J is TRBJ2-1; D is possibly TRBD2 (5 bases). Germline loops: CDR1 LNHDA, CDR2 SQIVND (reference sequence). The CDR3 loop spans 12 amino acids. Trimming stripped 3 bases from V and 10 bases from J, with 10 bases between. Written as DNA, the CDR3 is TGTGCCAGTAGTATTGGAGGCCTCGAGCAGTTCTTC. It codes for CASSIGGLEQFF. Complete variable domain (other parts from reference TRBV19 and TRBJ2-1): DGGITQSPKYLFRKEGQNVTLSCEQNLNHDAMYWYRQDPGQGLRLIYYSQIVNDFQKGDIAEGYSVSREKKESFPLTVTSAQKNPTAFYLCASSIGGLEQFFGPGTRLTVL.

By share, this clone counts as medium-sized. The chain uses TRBV21-1 and TRBJ2-7; the D call of TRBD1 is as the table states it, not checked on the DNA. TRBV21-1 is reported as a pseudogene. The CDR3 loop spans 15 amino acids. CDR3 DNA sequence: TGTGCCAGCAGCAAAAGGGGCCAGAGCTCCTACGAGCAGTACTTC. This codes for CASSKRGQSSYEQYF.

The chain is built from TRBV6-6 and TRBJ1-2; unclear D gene. With 0 bases removed from V and 0 bases from J, the gap between germline ends came to 8 bases. Germline V CDR1 and CDR2: MNHNY, SVGAGI (reference sequence). The CDR3 contains 15 residues. The CDR3, as DNA: TGTGCCAGCAGTTACTCGAGGGAGGCTAACTATGGCTACACCTTC. This translates into CASSYSREANYGYTF.

The chain uses TRBV5-1 and TRBJ2-2; possible D gene TRBD1, 5 bases. The CDR3 sequence is 13 residues long. CDR1 SGHRS and CDR2 YFSETQ come from the germline V gene. V was pared by 1 base and J by 6 bases, with 7 bases between. The CDR3 region is CASSLSGPGELFF. For the CDR3, the DNA is TGCGCCAGCAGCTTGTCAGGGCCCGGGGAGCTGTTTTTT.

This clone occurred once. The rearrangement joins TRBV12-5 to TRBJ1-2; a weak D match, TRBD1 (6 bases). The CDR3 is 12 amino acids. CDR1 is LGHNT and CDR2 is FRNRAP in the germline V gene. V was clipped by 6 bases and J by 8 bases, with 13 bases between them. The CDR3 spells CASGRDIEGYTF. The CDR3 coding sequence is TGTGCTAGTGGACGGGACATTGAAGGCTACACCTTC.

The rearrangement joins TRBV4-2 to TRBJ2-1, with 9 bases identical to TRBD2. Germline values: CDR1 LGHNA, CDR2 YNFKEQ. The CDR3 consists of 16 residues. The V gene end was trimmed by 0 bases and the J gene end by 2 bases; junction bases not matched to a gene: 2. CDR3 sequence reads: CASSQDGGGAYNEQFF. The CDR3 nucleotides read TGTGCCAGCAGCCAAGACGGCGGGGGGGCCTACAATGAGCAGTTCTTC.

This clone is medium-sized (0.01 to 0.1%) within its sample. This sequence joins TRBV7-9 and TRBJ2-2; 10 nucleotides align to TRBD1. The V gene's germline CDR1 is SEHNR and CDR2 FQNEAQ (reference sequence). J gave up 4 bases and V 4 bases, and 3 bases lay outside the gene matches. The CDR3 runs to 15 residues. The CDR3 reads CASSYRDRGTGELFF. The CDR3 nucleotides read TGTGCCAGCAGCTACCGGGACAGGGGCACCGGGGAGCTGTTTTTT.

In this sample, this clone turned up a few times. The chain uses TRBV21-1 and TRBJ1-6. TRBV21-1 is a pseudogene. The CDR3 is made up of 15 amino acids. Here the CDR3 DNA reads TGTGCCAGCACCGACGTGGGGGGGAGAAATTCACCCCTCCACTTT. It yields the protein CASTDVGGRNSPLHF.

This chain uses TRBV29-1 with TRBJ2-1; D perhaps matches TRBD1 (5 bases). From germline, CDR1 is SQVTM and CDR2 ANQGSEA. Trimming took off 6 bases at V and 5 bases at J, with 5 bases between the two ends. This CDR3 region has 10 residues. The CDR3: CSVRDNEQFF. CDR3 DNA sequence: TGCAGCGTCAGGGACAATGAGCAGTTCTTC.

This clone showed up just a few times. The chain employs TRBV14 and TRBJ2-7; D possibly corresponds to TRBD1 (5 bases). V gave up 3 bases and J gave up 5 bases, with 11 bases separating them. This CDR3 spans 13 amino acids. The germline gives CDR1 SGHDN, CDR2 FVKESK. The CDR3 DNA is TGTGCCAGCAGCCATCGAAGGGGCAACGAGCAGTACTTC. Its protein is CASSHRRGNEQYF.

The chain carries TRBV9 and TRBJ2-7, with TRBD2 matching 7 bases. With V trimmed by 4 bases and J by 5 bases, 6 bases remained unmatched. Germline-derived CDR1 and CDR2 are SGDLS and YYNGEE. The CDR3 totals 13 residues. In nucleotides, the CDR3 is TGTGCCAGCAGCACCGGACTAGGTGACGAGCAGTACTTC. Translating gives CASSTGLGDEQYF.

This clone was counted a single time. V gene TRBV5-6 combines with J gene TRBJ2-7, with 9 bases lining up with TRBD1. The length of the CDR3 is 14 residues. Germline CDR1 is SGHDT and CDR2 is YYEEEE. The junction had 8 bases not matched to a gene; V was cut back by 4 bases and J by 6 bases. The CDR3 DNA is TGTGCCAGCAGCGCCGGGACAGGGTTTCGCGAGCAGTACTTC. Amino acid sequence: CASSAGTGFREQYF. Together with reference TRBV5-6 and TRBJ2-7, the CDR3 gives the full variable domain: DAGVTQSPTHLIKTRGQQVTLRCSPKSGHDTVSWYQQALGQGPQFIFQYYEEEERQRGNFPDRFSGHQFPNYSSELNVNALLLGDSALYLCASSAGTGFREQYFGPGTRLTVT.

This clone showed up just once. V and J are TRBV28 and TRBJ2-7; D may be TRBD2 (7 bases). The CDR3 length is 15 residues. CDR1 and CDR2 from the germline V gene are MDHEN and SYDVKM. V lost 5 bases to trimming and J lost 4 bases, with 18 bases between them. CDR3 nucleotides: TGTGCCAGCAGTCTGGGGGGGCAAGGCGAATACGAGCAGTACTTC. Residues: CASSLGGQGEYEQYF.

The rearrangement joins TRBV6-1 to TRBJ1-1; maybe TRBD1 (5 bases). The V gene lost 6 bases and the J gene lost 5 bases, with 10 bases spanning the gap. This CDR3 region has 12 residues. CDR1 MNHNS and CDR2 SASEGT come from the germline V gene. CDR3 nucleotide sequence: TGTGCCAGCAGGCCCGGGGGGACTGAAGCTTTCTTT. The encoded protein is CASRPGGTEAFF.

The J gene is TRBJ2-2, the V gene TRBV28, with D maybe TRBD2 (5 bases). This CDR3 has 16 residues. V lost 3 bases and J 4 bases, leaving 15 bases between the germline ends. Germline V gives CDR1 MDHEN, CDR2 SYDVKM. CDR3 coding DNA: TGTGCCAGCAGTTTCCCGATCCCCGCGGGCACCGGGGAGCTGTTTTTT. Translated, it gives CASSFPIPAGTGELFF.

The chain links TRBV7-9 to TRBJ2-7, with TRBD2 matching over 10 bases. Germline trimming cut 0 bases from V and 5 bases from J; bases unmatched to any gene: 4. Germline CDR1 SEHNR, CDR2 FQNEAQ (reference sequence). The CDR3 consists of 15 residues. Here the CDR3 reads CASSLASGRGDEQYF. CDR3 DNA sequence: TGTGCCAGCAGCTTAGCAAGCGGGAGGGGTGACGAGCAGTACTTC.

The CDR3 loop is CASKSQGLNTEAFF. The CDR3 DNA follows: TGTGCCAGCAAATCCCAGGGCTTGAACACTGAAGCTTTCTTT. The V and J genes are TRBV27 and TRBJ1-1; D may be TRBD1 (5 bases). The CDR3 has 14 amino acids. Trimming took off 7 bases at V and 0 bases at J, with 12 bases between the two ends. Germline V gene sequence: CDR1 MNHEY, CDR2 SMNVEV (reference sequence).

The V gene is TRBV4-3, the J gene TRBJ2-1, with D tentatively TRBD2 (6 bases). This CDR3 contains 17 residues. V was clipped by 5 bases and J by 6 bases, with 23 bases between them. Germline loops: CDR1 LGHNA, CDR2 YSLEER. This CDR3 is CASSAYLAGGVGNEQFF. The CDR3 DNA reads as TGCGCCAGCAGCGCGTACCTAGCCGGGGGAGTCGGCAATGAGCAGTTCTTC.

The chain links TRBV11-2 to TRBJ2-5; 9 nucleotides align to TRBD2. The V gene end was trimmed by 5 bases and the J gene end by 5 bases; junction bases not matched to a gene: 15. CDR1 and CDR2 from the germline V gene are SGHAT and FQNNGV. The CDR3 is 17 residues long. The CDR3 sequence: CASSPGGVAGEEETQYF. The CDR3 DNA is TGTGCCAGCAGCCCGGGGGGAGTAGCGGGGGAGGAGGAGACCCAGTACTTC. Together with reference TRBV11-2 and TRBJ2-5, the CDR3 gives the full variable domain: EAGVAQSPRYKIIEKRQSVAFWCNPISGHATLYWYQQILGQGPKLLIQFQNNGVVDDSQLPKDRFSAERLKGVDSTLKIQPAKLEDSAVYLCASSPGGVAGEEETQYFGPGTRLLVL.

The chain combines TRBV19 with TRBJ1-1, with a tentative D call TRBD1 (5 bases). The V end lost 5 bases, the J end lost 6 bases, and 13 bases lay between the germline ends. This CDR3 is 13 amino acids long. Per germline, CDR1 LNHDA and CDR2 SQIVND (reference sequence). The CDR3 coding sequence is TGTGCCAGTAGTCAGGGTGTAGCCTCTGAAGCTTTCTTT. This gives the protein CASSQGVASEAFF.

J is TRBJ2-7 and V is TRBV4-1; TRBD2 might be the D (6 bases). This CDR3 has 18 residues. Trimming removed 0 bases from V and 6 bases from J, with 24 bases in between. Germline-derived CDR1 and CDR2 are MGHRA and YSYEKL. CDR3 region: CASSQDQGVWDFFSEQYF. Written as DNA, the CDR3 is TGCGCCAGCAGCCAAGATCAAGGGGTCTGGGACTTTTTCTCCGAGCAGTACTTC.

The chain couples TRBV4-3 to TRBJ2-1; 8 bases align to TRBD2. The V gene's germline CDR1 is LGHNA and CDR2 YSLEER. Unmatched junction bases numbered 9, after V lost 0 bases and J lost 8 bases. The CDR3 sequence is 16 residues long. The CDR3 spells CASSQDEAGGMDEQFF. In DNA, the CDR3 is TGCGCCAGCAGCCAAGATGAGGCGGGGGGCATGGATGAGCAGTTCTTC.

The chain combines TRBV29-1 with TRBJ2-7; a weak D match, TRBD1 (8 bases). CDR1 is SQVTM, CDR2 ANQGSEA, per germline. The CDR3 extends over 14 amino acids. The V end lost 6 bases, the J end lost 2 bases, and 17 bases lay between the germline ends. In nucleotides, the CDR3 is TGCAGCGTCTGGGGGGGACAGGTTGCCTACGAGCAGTACTTC. Protein product: CSVWGGQVAYEQYF.

The DNA of the CDR3 is TGTGCCAGTAGTTTCGGGACAGGGGTGGGAAAGTTCTTC. This gives the protein CASSFGTGVGKFF. The chain links TRBV19 to TRBJ2-1; 10 nucleotides match TRBD1. V shed 5 bases and J 14 bases; nucleotides not matched to a gene: 9. The CDR3 length is 13 residues. Germline CDR1 LNHDA, CDR2 SQIVND (reference sequence).